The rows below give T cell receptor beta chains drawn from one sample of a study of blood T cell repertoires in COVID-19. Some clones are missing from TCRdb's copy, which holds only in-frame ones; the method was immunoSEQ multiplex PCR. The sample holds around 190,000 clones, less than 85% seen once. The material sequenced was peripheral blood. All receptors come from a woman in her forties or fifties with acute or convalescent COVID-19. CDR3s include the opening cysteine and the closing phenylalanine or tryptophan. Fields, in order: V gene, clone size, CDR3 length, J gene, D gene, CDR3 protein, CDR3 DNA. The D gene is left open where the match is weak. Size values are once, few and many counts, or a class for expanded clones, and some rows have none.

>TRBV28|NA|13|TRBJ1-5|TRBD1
CASRDRGNQPQHF
TGTGCCAGCAGGGACAGGGGTAATCAGCCCCAGCATTTT
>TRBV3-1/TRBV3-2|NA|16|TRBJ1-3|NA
CASSQGGVIPGNTIYF
TGTGCCAGCAGCCAGGGGGGGGTCATTCCCGGAAACACCATATATTTT
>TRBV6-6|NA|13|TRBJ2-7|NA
CASSYGTRYEQYF
TGTGCCAGCAGTTACGGGACAAGGTACGAGCAGTACTTC
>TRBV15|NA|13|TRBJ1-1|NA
CATGGRVNTEAFF
TGTGCCACCGGAGGACGGGTGAACACTGAAGCTTTCTTT
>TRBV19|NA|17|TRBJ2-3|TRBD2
CASSRTSGRTPTDTQYF
TGTGCCAGTAGCAGGACTAGCGGGAGGACCCCCACAGATACGCAGTATTTT
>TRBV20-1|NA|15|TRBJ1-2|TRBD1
CSASGPGGSNYGYTF
TGCAGTGCTAGTGGCCCAGGGGGCTCGAACTATGGCTACACCTTC
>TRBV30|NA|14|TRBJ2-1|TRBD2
CAWSGLALRTGQFF
TGTGCCTGGAGTGGACTAGCCCTCAGAACGGGGCAGTTCTTC
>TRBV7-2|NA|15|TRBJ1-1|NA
CASSSSRQLNTEAFF
TGTGCCAGCAGCTCCTCGAGACAGCTGAACACTGAAGCTTTCTTT
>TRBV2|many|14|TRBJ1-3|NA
CASTAGSSGNTIYF
TGTGCCAGCACCGCGGGATCCTCTGGAAACACCATATATTTT
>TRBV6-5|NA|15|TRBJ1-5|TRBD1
CASRTGTGVNQPQHF
TGTGCCAGCAGGACCGGGACAGGGGTCAATCAGCCCCAGCATTTT
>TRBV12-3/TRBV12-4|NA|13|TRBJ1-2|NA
CASSERQNYGYTF
TGTGCCAGCAGCGAGCGGCAGAACTATGGCTACACCTTC
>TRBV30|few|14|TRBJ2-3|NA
CASTRASGTDTQYF
TGTGCCTCCACGAGGGCGTCGGGCACAGATACGCAGTATTTT
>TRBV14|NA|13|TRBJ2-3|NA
CASSQATGLTQYF
TGTGCCAGCAGCCAAGCAACAGGCCTTACGCAGTATTTT
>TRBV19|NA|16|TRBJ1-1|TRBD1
CASSPLGQGAEVEAFF
TGTGCCAGTAGCCCTCTCGGACAGGGGGCTGAGGTTGAAGCTTTCTTT
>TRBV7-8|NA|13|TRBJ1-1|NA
CASSLWSDTEAFF
TGTGCCAGCAGCTTATGGAGTGACACTGAAGCTTTCTTT
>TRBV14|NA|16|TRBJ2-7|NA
CASSRRGQPNSYEQYF
TGTGCCAGCAGCCGTCGTGGGCAGCCGAACTCCTACGAGCAGTACTTC
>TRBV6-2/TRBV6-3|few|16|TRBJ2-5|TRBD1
CASSYEADRYQETQYF
TGTGCCAGCAGTTACGAAGCGGACAGGTACCAAGAGACCCAGTACTTC
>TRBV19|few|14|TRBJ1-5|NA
CASSMGATNQPQHF
TGTGCCAGTAGTATGGGGGCGACCAATCAGCCCCAGCATTTT
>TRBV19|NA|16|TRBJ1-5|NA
CASSIRQPYSNQPQHF
TGTGCCAGTAGTATCCGACAGCCGTATAGCAATCAGCCCCAGCATTTT
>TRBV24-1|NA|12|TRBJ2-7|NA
CATSDPFYEQYF
TGTGCCACCAGTGATCCATTCTACGAGCAGTACTTC
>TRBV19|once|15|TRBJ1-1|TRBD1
CASSRDRGSSTEAFF
TGTGCCAGTAGTAGGGACAGGGGTTCGAGCACTGAAGCTTTCTTT
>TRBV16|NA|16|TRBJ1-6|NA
CASSLLEGLGDSPLHF
TGTGCCAGCAGCCTCTTGGAGGGCCTTGGGGATTCACCCCTCCACTTT
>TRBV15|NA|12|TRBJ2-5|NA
CATKGVQETQYF
TGTGCCACCAAGGGGGTCCAGGAGACCCAGTACTTC
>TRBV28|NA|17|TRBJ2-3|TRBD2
CASSLTGRIPSTDTQYF
TGTGCCAGCAGTTTAACCGGGAGGATCCCTAGCACAGATACGCAGTATTTT
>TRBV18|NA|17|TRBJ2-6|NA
CASSPQGGGSGANVLTF
TGTGCCAGCTCACCACAGGGAGGGGGCTCTGGGGCCAACGTCCTGACTTTC
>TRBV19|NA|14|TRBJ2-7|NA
CASSVTSRGYEQYF
TGTGCCAGTAGCGTTACTAGTCGGGGCTACGAGCAGTACTTC
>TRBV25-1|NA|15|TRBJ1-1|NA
CASSTGTFMNTEAFF
TGTGCCAGCAGTACGGGGACATTCATGAACACTGAAGCTTTCTTT
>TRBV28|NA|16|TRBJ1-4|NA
CASSTQTASTNEKLFF
TGTGCCAGCAGTACACAAACAGCATCAACTAATGAAAAACTGTTTTTT